This record covers a single TCR beta chain. The sample is drawn from a study of blood T cell repertoires in COVID-19. Study as a whole: There were acute and convalescent COVID-19 samples, and they came from the United States, Italy and Spain. In each case, the material was cDNA or gDNA derived from T cells, B-cell-depleted T cells, or PBMCs.

Original analysis: Amplified reference gene primers provided the basis for estimating nucleated cell counts. Sequenced by immunoSEQ multiplex PCR; TCRdb stores in-frame clones only, minus some. D and trimming come from the DNA, and the V and J calls and clone size come from that table. The table shows 310,000 or so clones, with around four fifths occurring only once. The V and J ends lost 7 bases and 7 bases respectively, with 11 bases between them. There are 12 residues in the CDR3. The sample consisted of peripheral blood. The genes are TRBV12-3 or TRBV12-4 and TRBJ1-5, with a possible D match to TRBD1 (6 bases). The clonotype originates from a woman between 50 and 59 years old with acute or convalescent COVID-19. The CDR3 region has the DNA TGTGCCAGCACCCTACAGGGACAGCCCCAGCATTTT. It translates to CASTLQGQPQHF.